A selection of T cell receptor beta chains follows, all from one sample in a study of shared clonotypes between healthy human individuals. Using immunoSEQ multiplex PCR, the repertoire was profiled, and TCRdb retains in-frame clones only, with some absent. The table lists approximately 2.4 million clones, nearly 97% of them singletons, with roughly 0.13% in the top ten. The sample taken for sequencing was naive CD4+ T cells sorted from blood. The source is a young man in good health. Both conserved end residues are part of each CDR3. Each record gives: J gene, clone size, D gene, V gene, CDR3 protein, CDR3 DNA. A D gene is named only where the DNA matches it firmly. Size is stated for part of the rows, as once, few or many counts, or as a class when the clone is expanded.

>TRBJ2-7|.|TRBD2|TRBV7-2
CASSLSGSSYEQYF
TGTGCCAGCAGCCTTAGCGGGAGCTCCTACGAGCAGTACTTC
>TRBJ2-2|.|.|TRBV10-3
CAIRAGDTGELFF
TGTGCCATCAGGGCAGGGGACACCGGGGAGCTGTTTTTT
>TRBJ2-2|.|.|TRBV18
CASSPRRAGELFF
TGTGCCAGCTCACCCCGCAGGGCCGGGGAGCTGTTTTTT
>TRBJ1-1|.|.|TRBV30
CAWRVGAGLNTEAFF
TGTGCCTGGAGAGTAGGCGCGGGTCTGAACACTGAAGCTTTCTTT
>TRBJ2-1|.|TRBD1|TRBV30
CACPDRGRENEQFF
TGTGCCTGTCCAGACAGGGGCAGGGAGAATGAGCAGTTCTTC
>TRBJ2-5|.|.|TRBV18
CASSPIGVGGLETQYF
TGTGCCAGCTCACCCATCGGAGTAGGGGGTTTAGAGACCCAGTACTTC
>TRBJ2-1|.|TRBD2|TRBV28
CASSWGLAGGNEQFF
TGTGCCAGCAGTTGGGGACTAGCGGGGGGCAATGAGCAGTTCTTC
>TRBJ1-6|once|TRBD1|TRBV7-9
CASSPGQGFDSYNSPLHF
TGTGCCAGCAGCCCGGGACAGGGGTTCGACTCCTATAATTCACCCCTCCACTTT
>TRBJ2-3|.|TRBD2|TRBV6-6
CASRDSGTSPDTQYF
TGTGCCAGCAGAGATTCCGGGACTAGTCCTGATACGCAGTATTTT
>TRBJ2-5|.|TRBD2|TRBV5-1
CASSRLAERETQYF
TGCGCCAGCAGCCGACTAGCGGAAAGAGAGACCCAGTACTTC
>TRBJ2-7|.|TRBD2|TRBV5-6
CASSLPGTRGEQYF
TGTGCCAGCAGCTTACCCGGGACTAGGGGCGAGCAGTACTTC
>TRBJ1-5|.|.|TRBV19
CASSSGSVF
TGTGCCAGTAGTAGCGGCTCGGTTTTT
>TRBJ1-2|once|TRBD1|TRBV30
CAWSTMTGRRNGYTF
TGTGCCTGGAGTACGATGACAGGGCGTAGGAATGGCTACACCTTC
>TRBJ1-2|.|.|TRBV5-6
CASSLNRLIGYGYTF
TGTGCCAGCAGCTTGAATCGGCTAATCGGCTATGGCTACACCTTC
>TRBJ1-4|once|TRBD1|TRBV19
CASNLGKDRGGRGKLFF
TGTGCCAGTAATTTGGGGAAAGACAGGGGAGGACGCGGGAAACTGTTTTTT
>TRBJ1-5|.|TRBD1|TRBV5-6
CASSLTGASNQPQHF
TGTGCCAGCAGTCTTACAGGGGCAAGCAATCAGCCCCAGCATTTT
>TRBJ2-7|.|TRBD1|TRBV5-4
CASSLEGTASYEQYF
TGTGCCAGCAGCTTGGAAGGGACAGCTTCCTACGAGCAGTACTTC
>TRBJ2-7|.|.|TRBV18
CASSRDSYEQYF
TGTGCCAGCTCACGAGACAGCTACGAGCAGTACTTC
>TRBJ2-6|.|TRBD2|TRBV2
CASSEPTSGTSGRDASGANVLTF
TGTGCCAGCAGTGAACCCACAAGTGGGACTAGCGGGAGGGATGCCTCTGGGGCCAACGTCCTGACTTTC
>TRBJ2-5|.|TRBD2|TRBV30
CAWGKLAGHQETQYF
TGTGCCTGGGGTAAACTAGCGGGGCACCAAGAGACCCAGTACTTC
>TRBJ2-5|.|TRBD2|TRBV15
CATSRDGRDAVGQETQYF
TGTGCCACCAGCAGAGATGGGAGGGATGCGGTTGGGCAAGAGACCCAGTACTTC
>TRBJ1-6|.|TRBD1|TRBV15
CATSRWTGQSSYNSPLHF
TGTGCCACCAGCAGGTGGACAGGGCAAAGCTCCTATAATTCACCCCTCCACTTT
>TRBJ2-2|.|.|TRBV4-3
CASSQERGRAGELFF
TGCGCCAGCAGCCAAGAGCGCGGTCGGGCCGGGGAGCTGTTTTTT
>TRBJ1-1|.|.|TRBV5-1
CASSLVGTGTAEAFF
TGCGCCAGCAGCTTGGTGGGCACAGGAACGGCTGAAGCTTTCTTT
>TRBJ2-7|.|TRBD1|TRBV6-1
CASRGDRGETSEQYF
TGTGCCAGCAGAGGGGACAGGGGCGAGACGAGCGAGCAGTACTTC
>TRBJ2-3|.|.|TRBV5-4
CASSLGGPRRFPDTQYF
TGTGCCAGCAGCTTGGGCGGACCCAGGCGCTTTCCAGATACGCAGTATTTT
>TRBJ1-3|.|.|TRBV29-1
CSVETAGVIYF
TGCAGCGTTGAGACAGCCGGGGTCATATATTTT
>TRBJ2-7|.|.|TRBV2
CASSRRGLSSYEQYF
TGTGCCAGCAGTCGGCGCGGGCTCAGCTCCTACGAGCAGTACTTC
>TRBJ1-6|.|.|TRBV19
CASTPFPGGGNSPLHF
TGTGCCAGTACCCCTTTCCCCGGGGGCGGGAATTCACCCCTCCACTTT
>TRBJ2-7|.|TRBD1|TRBV28
CASSPRDRVAHEQYF
TGTGCCAGCAGCCCCCGGGACAGGGTCGCGCACGAGCAGTACTTC
>TRBJ2-1|.|.|TRBV4-1
CASSPKAVTANEQFF
TGCGCCAGCAGCCCAAAGGCAGTAACCGCCAATGAGCAGTTCTTC
>TRBJ1-2|.|.|TRBV28
CASSFRGTVNYGYTF
TGTGCCAGCAGTTTCAGAGGGACGGTAAACTATGGCTACACCTTC
>TRBJ2-7|.|TRBD1|TRBV7-2
CASSLVPGQPYEQYF
TGTGCCAGCAGCTTAGTCCCGGGACAGCCCTACGAGCAGTACTTC
>TRBJ2-7|.|.|TRBV13
CASSRRDLLSYEQYF
TGTGCCAGCAGCCGCCGGGACCTCCTCTCCTACGAGCAGTACTTC
>TRBJ2-7|.|TRBD1|TRBV19
CASKRTGGRYEQYF
TGTGCCAGTAAAAGGACAGGGGGCCGCTACGAGCAGTACTTC
>TRBJ1-3|.|.|TRBV6-6
CASRRDLSGNTIYF
TGTGCCAGCAGGCGGGACCTTTCTGGAAACACCATATATTTT
>TRBJ1-5|.|.|TRBV7-2
CASSLWQASNQPQHF
TGTGCCAGCAGCTTATGGCAGGCAAGCAATCAGCCCCAGCATTTT
>TRBJ1-3|few|.|TRBV19
CASTPQLPGNTIYF
TGTGCCAGTACACCCCAACTACCTGGAAACACCATATATTTT
>TRBJ1-6|few|.|TRBV10-3
CAIKADTDSPLHF
TGTGCCATCAAGGCTGATACGGATTCACCCCTCCACTTT
>TRBJ2-1|.|.|TRBV5-1
CASSLEREKMNEQFF
TGCGCCAGCAGCTTGGAACGGGAGAAAATGAATGAGCAGTTCTTC
>TRBJ2-3|.|TRBD1|TRBV7-3
CASSFGQGTDTQYF
TGTGCCAGCAGCTTTGGACAGGGCACAGATACGCAGTATTTT
>TRBJ1-5|.|.|TRBV18
CASSRDSNQPQHF
TGTGCCAGCTCACGCGATAGCAATCAGCCCCAGCATTTT
>TRBJ1-3|.|.|TRBV7-8
CASSSRDSGNTIYF
TGTGCCAGCAGCTCCAGGGATTCTGGAAACACCATATATTTT
>TRBJ1-1|once|.|TRBV11-2
CASSPRYRNVNTEAFF
TGTGCCAGCAGCCCCCGGTATAGAAACGTGAACACTGAAGCTTTCTTT
>TRBJ2-1|.|TRBD2|TRBV5-4
CASSRTSGTIIYNEQFF
TGTGCCAGCAGCCGGACTAGCGGGACGATCATTTACAATGAGCAGTTCTTC
>TRBJ1-4|.|TRBD1|TRBV2
CATQGQVATNEKLFF
TGTGCCACCCAAGGACAGGTTGCAACTAATGAAAAACTGTTTTTT
>TRBJ2-5|.|TRBD2|TRBV6-5
CASSYQGLAVTQYF
TGTGCCAGCAGTTACCAGGGACTAGCTGTGACCCAGTACTTC
>TRBJ2-5|.|TRBD2|TRBV5-4
CASSFGTSSGETQYF
TGTGCCAGCAGCTTCGGGACTAGCAGTGGAGAGACCCAGTACTTC